These 27 T cell receptor beta chains share one sample of origin, sequenced in a study of cytomegalovirus exposure and HLA in healthy donors. The protocol was immunoSEQ multiplex PCR, while the TCRdb copy is restricted to in-frame clones and leaves out a portion. The table lists 95,000 to 150,000 clones, about nine tenths of them singletons. The sequencing input was PBMCs. These receptors all stem from a woman aged 18-29 years in good health and CMV-seronegative.

The chain has TRBV29-1 and TRBJ2-1; D ambiguous. The CDR3 runs 13 residues. Looked up from germline, CDR1 is SQVTM and CDR2 is ANQGSEA. V was cut by 4 bases and J by 4 bases, with 11 bases left in between. The chain's CDR3 is CSVAPRLYNEQFF. The CDR3 nucleotides read TGCAGCGTTGCGCCCCGCCTATACAATGAGCAGTTCTTC.

This chain connects TRBV10-3 to TRBJ2-3, with TRBD2 as a possible D gene (5 bases). The germline V gene encodes CDR1 ENHRY and CDR2 SYGVKD. CDR3 length: 12 residues. V dropped 2 bases and J dropped 8 bases, with 8 bases sitting between them. CDR3: CAISEGEGTQYF. CDR3 DNA sequence: TGTGCCATCAGTGAGGGTGAGGGTACGCAGTATTTT.

The chain joins TRBV4-2 to TRBJ2-2, with a weak D call TRBD2 (6 bases). The CDR3 spans 16 residues. With 7 bases removed from V and 5 bases from J, the gap between germline ends came to 20 bases. Germline loops: CDR1 LGHNA, CDR2 YNFKEQ. CDR3 nucleotides: TGTGCCAGCACCCTGCTGCTCCGGGGGAAGACCGGGGAGCTGTTTTTT. Amino acid sequence: CASTLLLRGKTGELFF.

V and J are TRBV28 and TRBJ1-1; D uncertain. Germline V gene data show CDR1 as MDHEN and CDR2 as SYDVKM. The CDR3 covers 11 residues. The V gene lost 4 bases and the J gene lost 11 bases, with 11 bases spanning the gap. CDR3 sequence reads: CASSYDRRAFF. The CDR3 nucleotides are TGTGCCAGCAGTTACGACCGGAGGGCTTTCTTT. The whole variable domain, filled in from reference TRBV28 and TRBJ1-1, reads DVKVTQSSRYLVKRTGEKVFLECVQDMDHENMFWYRQDPGLGLRLIYFSYDVKMKEKGDIPEGYSVSREKKERFSLILESASTNQTSMYLCASSYDRRAFFGQGTRLTVV.

The CDR3 region is CASSEGKPTKQYF. Here the CDR3 DNA reads TGTGCCAGCTCGGAGGGGAAGCCTACGAAGCAGTACTTC. The J gene is TRBJ2-7, the V gene TRBV5-3; TRBD2 is a possible D gene (6 bases). TRBV5-3 carries the ORF label, with uncertain function. Between the trimmed V and J ends, which lost 8 bases and 8 bases, there was a span of 20 bases. The CDR3 extends over 13 amino acids.

This chain joins TRBV6-5 and TRBJ2-5; 11 nucleotides align to TRBD2. The CDR3 loop spans 15 amino acids. Trimming took 5 bases from V and 6 from J; bases not matched to a gene: 8. The V gene's germline CDR1 is MNHEY and CDR2 SVGAGI. CDR3 region: CASSTTSGSSQTQYF. The CDR3 region has the DNA TGTGCCAGCAGTACCACTAGCGGGAGTAGCCAGACCCAGTACTTC.

CDR3 in DNA: TGTGCCAGCACCCTGGATAGCGGGCCTCTCCGGGAGCAGTTCTTC. Translating it yields CASTLDSGPLREQFF. The rearrangement uses TRBV25-1 and TRBJ2-1, with 7 bases that match TRBD2. In germline, CDR1 is MGHDK, CDR2 SYGVNS. The CDR3 is 15 residues long. Trimming removed 7 bases from V and 10 bases from J; junction bases left unmatched: 16.

The chain has TRBV27 and TRBJ2-7, with TRBD2 identical over 8 bases. The trim removed 5 bases at V and 1 base at J, leaving 1 base unmatched. Germline V gene lookup returns CDR1 MNHEY and CDR2 SMNVEV (reference sequence). The CDR3 contains 13 residues. The CDR3 reads CASSSGSSYEQYF. CDR3 bases: TGTGCCAGCAGTAGCGGGAGTTCCTACGAGCAGTACTTC.

The rearrangement joins TRBV28 to TRBJ2-7, with 10 bases identical to TRBD2. V shed 6 bases, J shed 4 bases, and the junction held 9 bases outside the gene matches. This CDR3 has 15 amino acids. CDR1 and CDR2 from the germline V gene are MDHEN and SYDVKM. The CDR3 loop is CASSPQGLANYEQYF. CDR3 nucleotide sequence: TGTGCCAGCAGCCCCCAGGGACTAGCGAATTACGAGCAGTACTTC.

The CDR3 nucleotides are TGTGCCAGCCATTCCGGGACAGGGTTGGATGAGCAGTTCTTC. Protein: CASHSGTGLDEQFF. The chain uses TRBV27 and TRBJ2-1, with 9 bases that match TRBD1. Germline-derived CDR1 and CDR2 are MNHEY and SMNVEV (reference sequence). The CDR3 consists of 14 residues. V lost 8 bases to trimming and J lost 8 bases; unmatched junction nucleotides: 10.

This clone was counted a single time. The rearrangement joins TRBV29-1 to TRBJ1-1, with 8 bases lining up with TRBD1. The CDR3 has 13 residues. The trim removed 2 bases at V and 4 bases at J, leaving 3 bases unmatched. Germline CDR1 SQVTM, CDR2 ANQGSEA. CDR3 sequence (DNA): TGCAGCGTTGAATCAGGGGGCGGCACTGAAGCTTTCTTT. Translation gives CSVESGGGTEAFF.

The chain combines TRBV28 with TRBJ2-7; maybe TRBD2 (5 bases). The CDR3 contains 16 residues. The germline V gene encodes CDR1 MDHEN and CDR2 SYDVKM. Trimming pared 6 bases from V and 5 bases from J, leaving 23 bases between. The CDR3 loop reads CASSNPVGARHHEQYF. The CDR3 coding sequence is TGTGCCAGCAGCAACCCAGTGGGAGCGCGGCACCACGAGCAGTACTTC.

V is TRBV13 and J is TRBJ2-5, with D tentatively TRBD1 (5 bases). CDR1 and CDR2 (germline): PRHDT, FYEKMQ (reference sequence). The CDR3 spans 14 residues. V lost 4 bases and J lost 5, with 14 bases in between. DNA of the CDR3: TGTGCCAGCAGCTCCCGGGCCCCAGGGGAGACCCAGTACTTC. It codes for CASSSRAPGETQYF.

The chain links TRBV4-2 to TRBJ1-2; D call uncertain. Trimming took off 0 bases at V and 1 base at J, with 9 bases between the two ends. CDR1 LGHNA and CDR2 YNFKEQ come from the germline V gene. This CDR3 is built from 15 residues. CDR3 nucleotides: TGTGCCAGCAGCCAAGAGTTTAACAGTAACTATGGCTACACCTTC. The encoded protein is CASSQEFNSNYGYTF.

The CDR3 spells CASSPLPGQGASEQYF. The CDR3 nucleotides read TGTGCCAGCTCACCCTTGCCGGGACAGGGGGCAAGCGAGCAGTACTTC. The genes are TRBV18 and TRBJ2-7; 12 bases map to TRBD1. The length of the CDR3 is 16 residues. Germline assignment: CDR1 KGHSH and CDR2 LQKENI. The V and J ends lost 3 bases and 6 bases, in that order; junction bases with no gene match: 9.

This chain uses TRBV5-1 with TRBJ1-5, with TRBD1 as a possible D gene (5 bases). The CDR3 covers 14 residues. Per germline, CDR1 SGHRS and CDR2 YFSETQ. V lost 4 bases and J 7 bases, leaving 15 bases between the germline ends. The CDR3 protein is CASSPQGGVQPQHF. In DNA, the CDR3 is TGCGCCAGCAGCCCCCAGGGCGGGGTGCAGCCCCAGCATTTT.

This clone was seen only once. The chain couples TRBV6-5 to TRBJ1-5; 7 positions agree with TRBD1. V lost 4 bases and J lost 7; bases outside the gene matches: 7. CDR1 and CDR2 (germline): MNHEY, SVGAGI. This CDR3 has 14 amino acids. The CDR3, as DNA: TGTGCCAGCAGTTTGACAGGGCGGTCGCAGCCCCAGCATTTT. Protein sequence: CASSLTGRSQPQHF.

The chain joins TRBV19 to TRBJ1-1; D gene unclear. Per the germline V gene, CDR1 is LNHDA and CDR2 is SQIVND (reference sequence). The CDR3 is 16 residues long. V was cut by 7 bases and J by 0 bases, with 18 bases left in between. The CDR3 is CASIPVGRAMNTEAFF. The CDR3 nucleotides read TGTGCCAGTATCCCGGTTGGGAGGGCTATGAACACTGAAGCTTTCTTT.

The genes are TRBV19 and TRBJ1-2; D might be TRBD1 (6 bases). The CDR3 is 16 residues long. Germline loops: CDR1 LNHDA, CDR2 SQIVND (reference sequence). Trimming took off 4 bases at V and 2 bases at J, with 17 bases between the two ends. The CDR3 spells CASSTRAGVANYGYTF. The CDR3 bases are TGTGCCAGTAGTACTCGGGCAGGGGTGGCCAACTATGGCTACACCTTC.

The chain combines TRBV27 with TRBJ1-5; the D is unclear. V was cut by 5 bases and J by 8 bases, with 13 bases left in between. Germline CDR1 and CDR2: MNHEY and SMNVEV (reference sequence). The CDR3 sequence is 13 residues long. CDR3 coding DNA: TGTGCCAGCAGTGTGGTAGCCCGGGAGCCCCAGCATTTT. Translating it yields CASSVVAREPQHF.

This chain joins TRBV11-3 and TRBJ2-7; 9 nucleotides line up with TRBD2. CDR1 and CDR2 (germline): SGHNT, YENEEA. Unmatched junction bases numbered 16, after V lost 5 bases and J lost 5 bases. This CDR3 has 17 residues. For the CDR3, the DNA is TGTGCCAGCAGCGAGGCTTTAGGCGGGAGGGCCCTCCACGAGCAGTACTTC. Translated: CASSEALGGRALHEQYF. Full variable domain (rest looked up from reference TRBV11-3 and TRBJ2-7): EAGVVQSPRYKIIEKKQPVAFWCNPISGHNTLYWYLQNLGQGPELLIRYENEEAVDDSQLPKDRFSAERLKGVDSTLKIQPAELGDSAVYLCASSEALGGRALHEQYFGPGTRLTVT.

The V call is TRBV5-1, the J call TRBJ2-5; 8 bases agree with TRBD1. The junction had 6 bases not matched to a gene; V was cut back by 4 bases and J by 4 bases. This CDR3 is 14 amino acids long. Per germline, CDR1 SGHRS and CDR2 YFSETQ. The CDR3 DNA sequence: TGCGCCAGCAGCGTCTACAGGGGGTCAGAGACCCAGTACTTC. It codes for CASSVYRGSETQYF.

This rearrangement joins TRBV4-1 to TRBJ2-5; D ambiguous. Trimming shortened V by 1 base and J by 1 base, and 13 bases separated the two germline ends. Germline CDR1 MGHRA, CDR2 YSYEKL. This CDR3 contains 16 residues. CDR3: CASSQGYGYLQETQYF. The CDR3, as DNA: TGCGCCAGCAGCCAAGGGTACGGGTACCTCCAAGAGACCCAGTACTTC.

The chain combines TRBV12-5 with TRBJ1-5; 9 nucleotides agree with TRBD1. V lost 4 bases to trimming and J lost 0 bases; unmatched junction nucleotides: 13. The CDR3 is made up of 19 amino acids. Germline loops: CDR1 LGHNT, CDR2 FRNRAP. CDR3 DNA sequence: TGTGCTAGTGGTTACCTAACCGGGACAGGGTATGATAGCAATCAGCCCCAGCATTTT. Amino acid sequence: CASGYLTGTGYDSNQPQHF.

The chain links TRBV5-8 to TRBJ2-2; no reliable D call. Germline CDR1 SGHTS, CDR2 YDEGEE. V was clipped by 0 bases and J by 4 bases, with 10 bases between them. The CDR3 covers 15 residues. DNA of the CDR3: TGTGCCAGCAGCTTGGCACGGTTAACCACCGGGGAGCTGTTTTTT. This sequence encodes CASSLARLTTGELFF.

The V gene is TRBV30, the J gene TRBJ2-7, with 9 bases fitting TRBD2. The CDR3 is made up of 23 amino acids. The germline CDR1 and CDR2 sequences are GTSNPN and SVGIG (reference sequence). Trimming cost V 2 bases and J 3 bases; bases outside gene matches: 32. Here the CDR3 DNA reads TGTGCCTGGAGTCGGGGCCTAAGGCGGGAGGGTTCAGCCCGGTACCGGGCCTTCTACGAGCAGTACTTC. Residues: CAWSRGLRREGSARYRAFYEQYF.

V is TRBV5-1 and J is TRBJ1-1; TRBD1 aligns across 7 bases. The germline V gene encodes CDR1 SGHRS and CDR2 YFSETQ. V was clipped by 4 bases and J by 4 bases; unmatched bases: 7. The CDR3 contains 14 residues. CDR3 sequence: CASSTQGVGTEAFF. In DNA form, the CDR3 reads TGCGCCAGCAGCACTCAGGGGGTTGGCACTGAAGCTTTCTTT.